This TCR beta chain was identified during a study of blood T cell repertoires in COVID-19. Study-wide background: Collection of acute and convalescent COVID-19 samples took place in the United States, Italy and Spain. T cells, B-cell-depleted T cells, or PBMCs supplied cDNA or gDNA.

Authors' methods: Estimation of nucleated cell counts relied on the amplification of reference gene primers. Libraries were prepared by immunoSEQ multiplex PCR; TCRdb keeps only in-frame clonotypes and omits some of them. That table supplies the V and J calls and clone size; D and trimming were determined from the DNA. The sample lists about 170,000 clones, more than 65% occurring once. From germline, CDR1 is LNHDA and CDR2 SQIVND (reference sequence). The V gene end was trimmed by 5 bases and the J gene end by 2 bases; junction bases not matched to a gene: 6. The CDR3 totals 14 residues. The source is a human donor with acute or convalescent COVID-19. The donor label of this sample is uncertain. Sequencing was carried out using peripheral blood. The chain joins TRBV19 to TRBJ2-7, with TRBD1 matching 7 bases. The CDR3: CASSPRQGTYEQYF. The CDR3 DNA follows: TGTGCCAGTAGTCCTCGACAGGGTACCTACGAGCAGTACTTC.